A selection of T cell receptor beta chains follows, all from one sample in a study of T-cell reconstitution after alpha-beta-depleted transplantation in children. MiXCR was run by TCRdb on the PCR reads, yielding one entry per CDR3 protein. The repertoire has about 92,000 distinct CDR3 sequences, approximately 12% of them found once; the top ten carry about 15%. Sample: PBMCs from the stem cell graft donor, taken from the stem cell graft. The source is a human donor who donated a stem cell graft to a child with inherited bone marrow failure. CDR3s include the opening cysteine and the closing phenylalanine or tryptophan. The D gene is left open where the match is weak. Only some rows state a clone size, as once, few, many or a class for expanded clones.

V	size	J	D	CDR3	DNA
TRBV5-6	many	TRBJ2-7	.	CASSKGAGGYF	TGTGCCAGCAGCAAGGGAGCAGGCGGATACTTC
TRBV4-3	many	TRBJ2-3	TRBD1	CASSLMDRAVDTQYF	TGCGCCAGCAGCCTCATGGACAGGGCGGTAGATACGCAGTATTTT
TRBV5-4	.	TRBJ2-1	.	CASSWDIGAYNEQFF	TGTGCCAGCAGCTGGGATATCGGCGCCTACAATGAGCAGTTCTTC
TRBV12-3/TRBV12-4	many	TRBJ2-1	TRBD1	CASSRDRVSEQFF	TGTGCCAGCAGCCGGGACAGGGTGAGTGAGCAGTTCTTC
TRBV9	many	TRBJ1-6	.	CASSEKSNSPLHF	TGTGCCAGCAGTGAGAAGAGTAATTCACCCCTCCACTTT
TRBV12-3/TRBV12-4	many	TRBJ2-3	TRBD2	CASSLAPGLAGDTQYF	TGTGCCAGCAGTCTGGCCCCGGGACTAGCAGGTGATACGCAGTATTTT
TRBV29-1	many	TRBJ2-1	TRBD1	CSVGTGGARNEQFF	TGCAGCGTTGGGACAGGGGGCGCCCGCAATGAGCAGTTCTTC
TRBV11-2	many	TRBJ2-3	.	CASSLGDTDTQYF	TGTGCCAGCAGCCTTGGCGATACAGATACGCAGTATTTT
TRBV7-8	many	TRBJ2-2	.	CASSSLRGAGELFF	TGTGCCAGCAGCTCCTTAAGGGGCGCCGGGGAGCTGTTTTTT
TRBV5-1	many	TRBJ2-6	TRBD2	CASSLALGGFSGANVLTF	TGCGCCAGCAGCTTGGCCCTGGGGGGGTTCTCTGGGGCCAACGTCCTGACTTTC
TRBV7-2	few	TRBJ2-7	.	CASSPEGGAFSYEQYF	TGTGCCAGCAGCCCGGAGGGGGGGGCTTTCTCGTACGAGCAGTACTTC
TRBV4-3	many	TRBJ2-3	.	CASSQGSGAGTDTQYF	TGCGCCAGCAGCCAAGGAAGTGGAGCGGGTACAGATACGCAGTATTTT
TRBV7-2	many	TRBJ2-4	.	CASSTQGTGGAKNIQYF	TGTGCCAGCAGCACACAGGGAACGGGGGGCGCCAAAAACATTCAGTACTTC
TRBV5-4	.	TRBJ2-7	.	CASKTDSQTYEQYF	TGTGCCAGCAAAACCGACAGCCAAACCTACGAGCAGTACTTC
TRBV3-1	.	TRBJ2-7	.	CASSGTRSRYEQYF	TGTGCCAGCAGCGGGACTCGGTCGAGGTACGAGCAGTACTTC
TRBV5-1	medium-sized	TRBJ2-2	.	CASSLEGRAGELFF	TGCGCCAGCAGCTTGGAGGGGCGAGCCGGGGAGCTGTTTTTT
TRBV20-1	.	TRBJ2-7	.	CSSLRLDSYEQYF	TGCAGTTCCCTTAGACTAGATTCCTACGAGCAGTACTTC
TRBV20-1	few	TRBJ2-7	TRBD2	CSARDGGRASYEQYF	TGCAGTGCTAGAGATGGTGGGAGGGCCTCCTACGAGCAGTACTTC
TRBV5-1	many	TRBJ1-1	.	CASSLWAALNTEAFF	TGCGCCAGCAGCTTGTGGGCAGCGTTGAACACTGAAGCTTTCTTT
TRBV19	many	TRBJ1-6	.	CASSMTRSPLHF	TGTGCCAGTAGTATGACCAGGTCACCCCTCCACTTT
TRBV27	many	TRBJ1-2	.	CASSLAGANNYGYTF	TGTGCCAGCAGTTTAGCAGGGGCCAATAACTATGGCTACACCTTC
TRBV20-1	many	TRBJ2-3	.	CSAAFGSGTDTQYF	TGCAGTGCTGCTTTTGGATCGGGCACAGATACGCAGTATTTT
TRBV15	few	TRBJ1-1	TRBD1	CATSRGTGARKGEAFF	TGTGCCACCAGCAGAGGGACAGGGGCTCGGAAGGGAGAAGCTTTCTTT